The 5 T cell receptor beta chains given below trace back to one sample, sequenced in a study of blood T cells in healthy people across ages. Combining a sample-barcoded 5' primer with a J-beta primer mix, a second PCR ran for 7 to 11 cycles. TCRdb passed the 5' RACE reads through MiXCR, listing each CDR3 protein once. The sample lists 750,000 or so distinct CDR3 sequences; approximately 25% were seen once. This sample also belongs to another study, concerning T cells of mothers and their children.

The sequenced material came from blood. These TCRs come from a boy aged 5-17 years in good health.

The J gene is TRBJ1-2, the V gene TRBV27; perhaps TRBD1 as D (5 bases). CDR1 and CDR2 from the germline V gene are MNHEY and SMNVEV (reference sequence). V lost 2 bases to trimming and J lost 4 bases, with 11 bases between them. The CDR3 runs 14 residues. CDR3 DNA sequence: TGTGCCAGCAGTTTAGGAGGGGTCGCCTATGGCTACACCTTC. It specifies CASSLGGVAYGYTF.

This clonotype has more than one count but fewer than ten. The chain couples TRBV12-3 or TRBV12-4 to TRBJ2-5, with TRBD2 matching over 7 bases. V shed 8 bases and J 5 bases; nucleotides not matched to a gene: 11. This CDR3 is 14 amino acids long. The CDR3 nucleotides are TGTGCCAGCCGTCAGCGGGATATGGGGGAGACCCAGTACTTC. It translates to CASRQRDMGETQYF.

There are a few counts of this clonotype. The chain recombines TRBV6-2 or TRBV6-3 with TRBJ1-1; D unresolved. Germline lookup yields CDR1 MNHEY and CDR2 SVGEGT. This CDR3 spans 16 amino acids. V was shortened by 0 bases and J by 1 base, with 12 bases between the two germline ends. The CDR3 nucleotides read TGTGCCAGCAGTTACTCGTTACCCACGGCGAACACTGAAGCTTTCTTT. Amino acid sequence: CASSYSLPTANTEAFF.

The V gene is TRBV7-2, the J gene TRBJ2-7, with D uncertain. Germline CDR1 SGHTA, CDR2 FQGNSA. Trimming shortened V by 5 bases and J by 3 bases, and 14 bases separated the two germline ends. This CDR3 comprises 14 residues. Here the CDR3 reads CASSPAGSSYEQYF. The CDR3 DNA reads as TGTGCCAGCAGCCCTGCAGGAAGCAGCTACGAGCAGTACTTC.

The chain links TRBV28 to TRBJ1-2; tentative D call: TRBD1 (5 bases). The germline gives CDR1 MDHEN, CDR2 SYDVKM. Trimming shortened V by 6 bases and J by 2 bases, and 13 bases separated the two germline ends. The length of the CDR3 is 14 residues. For the CDR3, the DNA is TGTGCCAGCAGCCACCGGGGCCTAAACTATGGCTACACCTTC. This codes for CASSHRGLNYGYTF.